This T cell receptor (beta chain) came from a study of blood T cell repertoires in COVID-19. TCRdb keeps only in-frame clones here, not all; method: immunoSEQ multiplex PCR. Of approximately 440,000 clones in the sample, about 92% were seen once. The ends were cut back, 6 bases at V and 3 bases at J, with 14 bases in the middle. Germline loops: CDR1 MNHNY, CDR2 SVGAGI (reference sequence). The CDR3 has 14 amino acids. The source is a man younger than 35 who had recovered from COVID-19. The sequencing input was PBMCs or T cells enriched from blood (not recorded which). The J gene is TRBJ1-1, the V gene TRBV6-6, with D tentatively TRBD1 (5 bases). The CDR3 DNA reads TGTGCCAGCAGCAAGACAGAAGGCTACACTGAAGCTTTCTTT. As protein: CASSKTEGYTEAFF.